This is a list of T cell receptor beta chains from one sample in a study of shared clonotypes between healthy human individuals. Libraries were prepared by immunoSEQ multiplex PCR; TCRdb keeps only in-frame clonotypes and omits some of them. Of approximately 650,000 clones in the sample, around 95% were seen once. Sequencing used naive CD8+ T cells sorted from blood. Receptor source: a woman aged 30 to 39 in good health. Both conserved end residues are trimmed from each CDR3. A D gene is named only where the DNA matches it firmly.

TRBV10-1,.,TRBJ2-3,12,ASSDGRTTDTQY
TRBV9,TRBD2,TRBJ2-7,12,ASSPSGAHYEQY
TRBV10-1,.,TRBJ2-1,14,ASSELTETEGDEQF
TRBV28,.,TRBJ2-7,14,ASSTTVEGGRDEQY
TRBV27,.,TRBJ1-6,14,ASTPILGGNNSPLH
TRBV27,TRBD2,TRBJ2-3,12,ASSLRERTDTQY
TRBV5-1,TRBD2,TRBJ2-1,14,ASSLAGRGNYNEQF
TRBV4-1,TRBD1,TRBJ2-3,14,ASSPRQGSSLDTQY
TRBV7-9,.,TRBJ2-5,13,ASSLVGTHQETQY
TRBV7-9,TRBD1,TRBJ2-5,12,ASSPGQGRETQY
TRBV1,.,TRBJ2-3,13,TSSRRDPNTDTQY
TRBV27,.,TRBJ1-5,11,ASSYGRSQPQH
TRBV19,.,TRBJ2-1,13,ASSIGSSSYNEQF
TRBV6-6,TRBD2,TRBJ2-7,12,ASSYLAGVGEQY
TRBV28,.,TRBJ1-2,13,ASSLWAERMDGYT
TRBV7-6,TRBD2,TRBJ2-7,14,ASSLDVGGGPLEQY
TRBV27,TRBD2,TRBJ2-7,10,ASSPGTNEQY
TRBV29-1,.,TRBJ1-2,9,SVVGVYGYT